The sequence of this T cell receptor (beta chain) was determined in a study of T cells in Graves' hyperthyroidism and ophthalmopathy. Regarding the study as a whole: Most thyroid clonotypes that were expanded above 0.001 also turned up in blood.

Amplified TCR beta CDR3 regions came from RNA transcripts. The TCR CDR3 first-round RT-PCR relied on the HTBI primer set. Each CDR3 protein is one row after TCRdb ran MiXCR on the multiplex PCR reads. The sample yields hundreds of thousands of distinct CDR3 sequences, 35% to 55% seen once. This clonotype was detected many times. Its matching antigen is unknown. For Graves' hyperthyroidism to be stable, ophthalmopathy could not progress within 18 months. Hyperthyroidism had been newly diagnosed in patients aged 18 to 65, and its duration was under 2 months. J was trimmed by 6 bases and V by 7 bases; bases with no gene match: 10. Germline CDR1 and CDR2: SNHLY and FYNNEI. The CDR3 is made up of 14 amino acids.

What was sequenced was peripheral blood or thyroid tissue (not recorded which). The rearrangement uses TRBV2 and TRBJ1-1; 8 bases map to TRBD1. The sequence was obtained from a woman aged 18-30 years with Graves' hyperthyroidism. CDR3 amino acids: CASTYLRTGPEAFF. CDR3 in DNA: TGTGCCAGCACCTACCTAAGGACAGGGCCTGAAGCTTTCTTT.